These 30 T cell receptor beta chains share one sample of origin, sequenced in a study of identical twins. TCRdb fed the 5' RACE reads into MiXCR, producing one record per CDR3 protein. This table has approximately 210,000 distinct CDR3 sequences, approximately 15% appearing once. These data were likewise used in another study, on T cells expressing NK-cell markers.

The sample taken for sequencing was CD8+ T cells sorted from blood. Source of these receptors: a woman younger than 30 in good health.

The chain uses TRBV5-6 and TRBJ2-3, with TRBD2 matching over 8 bases. The CDR3 loop spans 17 amino acids. Germline V lookup: CDR1 SGHDT, CDR2 YYEEEE. V trimming: 4 bases; J trimming: 2 bases; junction bases outside the gene matches: 12. This chain's CDR3 is CASSALSGDENTDTQYF. For the CDR3, the DNA is TGTGCCAGCAGCGCCCTTAGCGGGGATGAGAACACAGATACGCAGTATTTT. Variable domain in full (rest from reference TRBV5-6 and TRBJ2-3): DAGVTQSPTHLIKTRGQQVTLRCSPKSGHDTVSWYQQALGQGPQFIFQYYEEEERQRGNFPDRFSGHQFPNYSSELNVNALLLGDSALYLCASSALSGDENTDTQYFGPGTRLTVL.

The table lists this clonotype with a few counts. V gene TRBV6-5 combines with J gene TRBJ2-1, with TRBD2 matching 11 bases. Germline assignment: CDR1 MNHEY and CDR2 SVGAGI. The CDR3 loop spans 16 amino acids. The V gene end was trimmed by 4 bases and the J gene end by 5 bases; junction bases not matched to a gene: 7. CDR3 coding DNA: TGTGCCAGCAGTTCCCTGACTAGCGGGGTTCACAATGAGCAGTTCTTC. As protein: CASSSLTSGVHNEQFF.

The chain is built from TRBV12-3 or TRBV12-4 and TRBJ2-5; D gene unclear. CDR3 length: 13 residues. V was shortened by 2 bases and J by 1 base, with 5 bases between the two germline ends. CDR3 DNA sequence: TGTGCCAGCAGTTTACGTCCCCAAGAGACCCAGTACTTC. Amino acid sequence: CASSLRPQETQYF.

This clonotype was detected only a few times. The rearrangement uses TRBV9 and TRBJ1-4, with TRBD1 as a possible D gene (5 bases). This CDR3 comprises 14 residues. The V gene lost 4 bases and the J gene lost 5 bases, with 12 bases spanning the gap. Germline CDR1 reads SGDLS; CDR2 reads YYNGEE. In DNA form, the CDR3 reads TGTGCCAGCAGCTCCGGGACGGGAAATGAAAAACTGTTTTTT. Its translation: CASSSGTGNEKLFF.

The CDR3 nucleotides are TGTGCCAGCCCCCCCGAAGGCGGTGCCCCTAAAGAGACCCAGTACTTC. It is translated as CASPPEGGAPKETQYF. The V call is TRBV6-1, the J call TRBJ2-5; D gene uncertain. This CDR3 spans 16 amino acids. Germline V gives CDR1 MNHNS, CDR2 SASEGT. V was cut by 8 bases and J by 3 bases, with 22 bases left in between.

This rearrangement joins TRBV4-1 to TRBJ2-1; D possibly corresponds to TRBD2 (6 bases). The CDR3 is made up of 16 amino acids. Germline CDR1 and CDR2: MGHRA and YSYEKL. Trimming cost V 1 base and J 8 bases, with 18 bases left between them. Written as DNA, the CDR3 is TGCGCCAGCAGCCAAGTTCTCTCCTCTAGCGTTTATGAGCAGTTCTTC. This translates into CASSQVLSSSVYEQFF.

This chain uses TRBV18 with TRBJ2-1; possibly TRBD2 for D (5 bases). CDR3 length equals 16 residues. Trimming stripped 0 bases from V and 7 bases from J, with 16 bases between. Germline V gives CDR1 KGHSH, CDR2 LQKENI. CDR3 amino acids: CASSPPRTRALNEQFF. CDR3 in DNA: TGTGCCAGCTCACCACCCCGGACTCGAGCCCTGAATGAGCAGTTCTTC.

J is TRBJ2-1 and V is TRBV7-8; D uncertain. The germline V and J ends were trimmed by 5 bases and 3 bases, with 14 bases remaining between them. The CDR3 spans 15 residues. CDR1 and CDR2 (germline): SGHVS, FQNEAQ. The CDR3 DNA follows: TGTGCCAGCAGCCCGTTGACTGGTCTCTACAATGAGCAGTTCTTC. It encodes CASSPLTGLYNEQFF.

The gene calls are TRBV29-1 and TRBJ2-7, with D perhaps TRBD1 or TRBD2 (6 bases each). The CDR3 length is 13 residues. Trimming took off 5 bases at V and 1 base at J, with 12 bases between the two ends. From germline, CDR1 is SQVTM and CDR2 ANQGSEA. In DNA, the CDR3 is TGCAGCGTTCGGGGGCCAGTTTCCTACGAGCAGTACTTC. Its translation: CSVRGPVSYEQYF.

In its sample, this clonotype was seen many times. The CDR3 spells CASSQGTNYGYTF. In nucleotides, the CDR3 is TGTGCCAGCAGCCAGGGAACTAACTATGGCTACACCTTC. The chain joins TRBV14 to TRBJ1-2; unclear D gene. Germline loops: CDR1 SGHDN, CDR2 FVKESK. V lost 3 bases, J lost 0 bases, and 5 bases lay in between. This CDR3 region has 13 residues.

This clonotype was seen ten or more times. CDR3 protein: CASSPRVPQETQYF. The CDR3 DNA sequence: TGCGCCAGCAGCCCCCGGGTTCCTCAAGAGACCCAGTACTTC. The J gene is TRBJ2-5, the V gene TRBV5-1; D is undetermined. The CDR3 runs to 14 residues. Germline values: CDR1 SGHRS, CDR2 YFSETQ. The V end lost 4 bases, the J end lost 2 bases, and 12 bases lay between the germline ends.

The gene calls are TRBV30 and TRBJ2-1; tentative D call: TRBD1 (5 bases). Germline V gene data show CDR1 as GTSNPN and CDR2 as SVGIG (reference sequence). Trimming stripped 4 bases from V and 6 bases from J, with 7 bases between. This CDR3 spans 11 amino acids. For the CDR3, the DNA is TGTGCCTGGAATAGGGGCAATGAGCAGTTCTTC. Translation: CAWNRGNEQFF. Based on the CDR3 plus reference TRBV30 and TRBJ2-1, the full variable domain is SQTIHQWPATLVQPVGSPLSLECTVEGTSNPNLYWYRQAAGRGLQLLFYSVGIGQISSEVPQNLSASRPQDRQFILSSKKLLLSDSGFYLCAWNRGNEQFFGPGTRLTVL.

This clonotype was detected a few times. J is TRBJ2-7 and V is TRBV10-2, with 8 bases lining up with TRBD1. The V and J ends lost 1 base and 3 bases, in that order; junction bases with no gene match: 2. CDR3 size: 14 residues. The germline V gene has CDR1 WSHSY and CDR2 SAAADI. DNA for the CDR3: TGCGCCAGCAGTGAGTACAGGGGGGACTACGAGCAGTACTTC. Translation: CASSEYRGDYEQYF.

The rearrangement uses TRBV5-1 and TRBJ1-2, with D unclear. Per the germline V gene, CDR1 is SGHRS and CDR2 is YFSETQ. The CDR3 sequence is 13 residues long. V gave up 5 bases and J gave up 0 bases, with 8 bases separating them. The chain's CDR3 is CASRPGANYGYTF. The CDR3 coding sequence is TGCGCCAGCAGGCCTGGGGCTAACTATGGCTACACCTTC. The whole variable domain, remainder taken from reference TRBV5-1 and TRBJ1-2, is KAGVTQTPRYLIKTRGQQVTLSCSPISGHRSVSWYQQTPGQGLQFLFEYFSETQRNKGNFPGRFSGRQFSNSRSEMNVSTLELGDSALYLCASRPGANYGYTFGSGTRLTVV.

This clonotype was seen a few times. This chain links TRBV27 with TRBJ2-7; 7 bases align to TRBD1. This CDR3 comprises 12 residues. The trim removed 8 bases at V and 0 bases at J, leaving 1 base unmatched. Germline V gives CDR1 MNHEY, CDR2 SMNVEV (reference sequence). This CDR3 is CASWDSSYEQYF. The CDR3 region has the DNA TGTGCCAGCTGGGACAGCTCCTACGAGCAGTACTTC.

This chain joins TRBV6-6 and TRBJ2-1; D is unclear. Trimming left V 2 bases short and J 9 bases short, with 11 bases between. Germline-derived CDR1 and CDR2 are MNHNY and SVGAGI (reference sequence). CDR3 length: 13 amino acids. CDR3 sequence (DNA): TGTGCCAGCAGTTACCCAGCCGGCCTTGAGCAGTTCTTC. Its translation: CASSYPAGLEQFF.

The J gene is TRBJ2-1, the V gene TRBV6-5; perhaps TRBD1 as D (7 bases). V was clipped by 4 bases and J by 9 bases, with 10 bases between them. The length of the CDR3 is 12 residues. Germline V gene lookup returns CDR1 MNHEY and CDR2 SVGAGI. The CDR3 here is CASSFQGGEQFF. CDR3 nucleotide sequence: TGTGCCAGCAGTTTCCAGGGGGGTGAGCAGTTCTTC.

This clonotype turned up a few times. The J gene is TRBJ1-3, the V gene TRBV12-3 or TRBV12-4; the match to TRBD1 covers 8 bases. The CDR3 length is 15 residues. The V gene end was trimmed by 7 bases and the J gene end by 0 bases; junction bases not matched to a gene: 5. Here the CDR3 reads CASKGQGNSGNTIYF. CDR3 sequence (DNA): TGTGCCAGCAAAGGACAGGGCAACTCTGGAAACACCATATATTTT.

The table lists this clonotype with a few counts. In DNA, the CDR3 is TGTGCCAGCAGCCCCTGGACTAGCGGGGAAAAAGAGACCCAGTACTTC. This translates into CASSPWTSGEKETQYF. V is TRBV7-9 and J is TRBJ2-5; 12 nucleotides agree with TRBD2. Looked up from germline, CDR1 is SEHNR and CDR2 is FQNEAQ (reference sequence). V shed 5 bases, J shed 3 bases, and the junction held 7 bases outside the gene matches. CDR3 length: 16 residues. Together with reference TRBV7-9 and TRBJ2-5, the CDR3 gives the full variable domain: DTGVSQNPRHKITKRGQNVTFRCDPISEHNRLYWYRQTLGQGPEFLTYFQNEAQLEKSRLLSDRFSAERPKGSFSTLEIQRTEQGDSAMYLCASSPWTSGEKETQYFGPGTRLLVL.

This clonotype was detected a few times. The CDR3 spells CASSFVAGVADTQYF. For the CDR3, the DNA is TGTGCCAGCAGTTTTGTAGCGGGAGTCGCAGATACGCAGTATTTT. The genes are TRBV12-3 or TRBV12-4 and TRBJ2-3; 9 bases map to TRBD2. J was trimmed by 4 bases and V by 3 bases; bases with no gene match: 5. There are 15 residues in the CDR3.

Only a few counts were recorded for this clonotype. The chain carries TRBV5-5 and TRBJ2-5, with D possibly being TRBD1 (6 bases). V lost 0 bases and J 10 bases, leaving 16 bases between the germline ends. CDR1 SGHKS and CDR2 YYEKEE come from the germline V gene (reference sequence). CDR3 length equals 14 residues. CDR3 protein: CASSLEGNKGDQYF. In nucleotides, the CDR3 is TGTGCCAGCAGCTTGGAGGGGAACAAGGGGGACCAGTACTTC.

The CDR3 nucleotides read TGTGCCAGCAGCTTAGGGACACTGGAGCAGTACTTC. Translated: CASSLGTLEQYF. V usage is TRBV7-9 and J usage is TRBJ2-7; tentative D call: TRBD1 (5 bases). This CDR3 contains 12 residues. The V gene's germline CDR1 is SEHNR and CDR2 FQNEAQ (reference sequence). With 1 base removed from V and 7 bases from J, the gap between germline ends came to 8 bases.

This clonotype has just a few counts. V and J are TRBV6-4 and TRBJ2-1, with D possibly TRBD2 on 6 matching bases. Trimming removed 0 bases from V and 5 bases from J, with 14 bases in between. This CDR3 is built from 16 residues. Germline CDR1 MRHNA, CDR2 SNTAGT. The CDR3 region has the DNA TGTGCCAGCAGTGACTCGAATCGGGAGTGTGACAATGAGCAGTTCTTC. It encodes CASSDSNRECDNEQFF.

The table lists this clonotype with many counts. The chain joins TRBV3-1 to TRBJ2-1; 11 positions agree with TRBD2. Germline assignment: CDR1 LGHDT and CDR2 YNNKEL (reference sequence). Unmatched junction bases numbered 4, after V lost 6 bases and J lost 3 bases. This CDR3 is built from 15 residues. CDR3 nucleotide sequence: TGTGCCAGCAGATCCGGGACTAGCGGCTACAATGAGCAGTTCTTC. Translated: CASRSGTSGYNEQFF.

This clonotype was detected only a few times. The chain employs TRBV27 and TRBJ2-7, with D possibly being TRBD2 (5 bases). CDR3 length: 14 amino acids. Trimming left V 3 bases short and J 6 bases short, with 15 bases between. CDR1 MNHEY and CDR2 SMNVEV come from the germline V gene (reference sequence). CDR3 DNA sequence: TGTGCCAGCAGTTTGTTAGGACTGGCTGGCGAGCAGTACTTC. Translation gives CASSLLGLAGEQYF.

The rearrangement uses TRBV9 and TRBJ1-1; D call uncertain. CDR3 size: 14 residues. Germline V gene sequence: CDR1 SGDLS, CDR2 YYNGEE. Trimming stripped 0 bases from V and 6 bases from J, with 12 bases between. CDR3 loop: CASSVVKGRAEAFF. The CDR3 region has the DNA TGTGCCAGCAGCGTAGTCAAGGGAAGGGCTGAAGCTTTCTTT.

CDR3 DNA: TGTGCCTGGGAGACTCCGGTGGAGCCCGGGGAGCTGTTTTTT. This encodes CAWETPVEPGELFF. This sequence joins TRBV30 and TRBJ2-2; D not certain. This CDR3 has 14 residues. The V end was cut by 5 bases, the J end by 6 bases, with 16 bases between. CDR1 is GTSNPN and CDR2 is SVGIG in the germline V gene (reference sequence).

Regarding this clonotype: The junction does not match germline at one end; this may be a read error. The V call is TRBV20-1, the J call TRBJ2-5, with a tentative D call TRBD1 (5 bases). The CDR3 extends over 14 amino acids. Germline V gene sequence: CDR1 DFQATT, CDR2 SNEGSKA (reference sequence). For the CDR3, the DNA is TGCAGTGCTAGATCAGGGCGCGTAGGAGAGACCCAGTGCTTC. Amino acid sequence: CSARSGRVGETQCF.

This clonotype has just a few counts. The rearrangement links TRBV5-6 to TRBJ1-1; possible D gene TRBD1, 5 bases. Germline values: CDR1 SGHDT, CDR2 YYEEEE. V was trimmed by 0 bases and J by 8 bases, leaving 11 bases between them. The CDR3 is made up of 13 amino acids. The CDR3 DNA is TGTGCCAGCAGCTTGGGGCGGAGGGACGAAGCTTTCTTT. It specifies CASSLGRRDEAFF.

The chain carries TRBV10-3 and TRBJ2-7; possibly TRBD2 for D (6 bases). Trimming took 0 bases from V and 12 from J, leaving 15 bases between them. This CDR3 is 13 amino acids long. CDR1 ENHRY and CDR2 SYGVKD come from the germline V gene. As DNA, the CDR3 is TGTGCCATCAGTGAGTCCGCGGCGGAGGAGGGGTACTTC. The encoded protein is CAISESAAEEGYF.